The subject of this entry is one TCR beta chain. Its specificity is not known. The entry originates in a study of cytomegalovirus exposure and HLA in healthy donors. Study information: From HLA-typed donors, an early data release held tens of millions of unique TCRs. Findings and caveats of the study: The dataset shows that most TCR sequences were rare, while some public TCRs occurred in many donors. The study flagged around 150 TCR beta chains as cytomegalovirus-associated. As was reported, the classifier diagnosed cytomegalovirus status with high specificity and sensitivity.

PCR was performed using 60 Vbeta and 13 Jbeta primers. Sequencing used immunoSEQ multiplex PCR; TCRdb keeps in-frame clones, though not all of them. The table lists fewer than 250,000 clones, about four fifths of them singletons. The CDR3 loop spans 14 amino acids. Germline loops: CDR1 LNHDA, CDR2 SQIVND (reference sequence). Unmatched junction bases numbered 7, after V lost 7 bases and J lost 2 bases. The V call is TRBV19, the J call TRBJ1-1, with 7 bases lining up with TRBD1. The specimen sequenced was PBMCs. The receptor comes from a woman in her fifties or sixties in good health and CMV-seropositive. The CDR3 region is CASTRQGSNTEAFF. DNA for the CDR3: TGTGCCAGTACCCGACAGGGATCCAACACTGAAGCTTTCTTT.